These T cell receptor beta chains were read from a single sample in a study of blood T cell repertoires in COVID-19. Sequencing was performed with immunoSEQ multiplex PCR; in TCRdb, only in-frame clones are kept and a portion is missing. The table records 100,000 to 150,000 clones, 80% to 85% of them present only once. Sequenced: peripheral blood. Every receptor here comes from a man in his sixties with acute or convalescent COVID-19. The CDR3 runs from the conserved cysteine through the conserved F or W. The D gene is left open where the match is weak. A row's size may be missing; if present it is once, few, many or a size class.

v_call	j_call	d_call	clone_size	cdr3_aa	cdr3_nt
TRBV14	TRBJ2-3	.	.	CASSHWEGQNTQYF	TGTGCCAGCAGCCATTGGGAAGGACAAAATACGCAGTATTTT
TRBV10-2	TRBJ1-5	TRBD1	few	CASSWDRGFNQPQHF	TGCGCCAGCAGTTGGGACAGGGGGTTCAATCAGCCCCAGCATTTT
TRBV5-1	TRBJ2-3	TRBD2	.	CASSPKAGGSTDTQYF	TGCGCCAGCAGCCCTAAGGCGGGGGGCAGCACAGATACGCAGTATTTT
TRBV5-1	TRBJ2-2	.	.	CASSTRLNTGELFF	TGCGCCAGCAGCACCAGATTGAACACCGGGGAGCTGTTTTTT
TRBV5-1	TRBJ2-1	TRBD2	.	CASSRGASGRLYNEQFF	TGCGCCAGCAGCAGGGGGGCTAGCGGGAGATTGTACAATGAGCAGTTCTTC
TRBV27	TRBJ2-2	TRBD1	.	CATQGANTGELFF	TGTGCCACACAGGGGGCGAACACCGGGGAGCTGTTTTTT
TRBV5-6	TRBJ1-5	.	.	CASSLRGPGNQPQHF	TGTGCCAGCAGCTTGCGAGGGCCAGGCAATCAGCCCCAGCATTTT
TRBV6-5	TRBJ2-6	.	.	CASSYSRFGGANVLTF	TGTGCCAGCAGTTACTCGAGATTTGGTGGGGCCAACGTCCTGACTTTC
TRBV10-2	TRBJ2-3	.	.	CASTGQPLLSDTQYF	TGCGCCTCCACGGGTCAGCCCCTCCTCTCAGATACGCAGTATTTT
TRBV13	TRBJ1-3	.	.	CASSLSRALSGNTIYF	TGTGCCAGCAGCTTATCCAGGGCACTCTCTGGAAACACCATATATTTT
TRBV5-1	TRBJ2-7	.	.	CASSQETGNLHEQYF	TGCGCCAGCAGCCAGGAGACAGGAAATCTCCACGAGCAGTACTTC
TRBV6-6	TRBJ2-1	TRBD2	.	CASSRLAGGNEQFF	TGTGCCAGCAGTCGACTAGCGGGAGGTAATGAGCAGTTCTTC
TRBV7-9	TRBJ2-7	TRBD2	.	CASSLASGTTLLAYEQYF	TGTGCCAGCAGCTTAGCCTCCGGGACTACCTTACTTGCCTACGAGCAGTACTTC
TRBV18	TRBJ1-2	TRBD1	.	CASSPDRVYGYTF	TGTGCCAGCTCACCGGACAGGGTCTATGGCTACACCTTC
TRBV5-1	TRBJ2-5	.	.	CASSLAGIQETQYF	TGCGCCAGCAGCTTGGCGGGGATTCAAGAGACCCAGTACTTC
TRBV30	TRBJ1-2	.	few	CAWSVTRGGYTF	TGTGCCTGGAGTGTAACCAGGGGTGGCTACACCTTC
TRBV6-1	TRBJ1-5	.	.	CASSDDRPLSPQHF	TGTGCCAGCAGTGATGACAGGCCATTGTCGCCCCAGCATTTT
TRBV5-8	TRBJ2-3	.	.	CASSLVLDITDTQYF	TGTGCCAGCAGCTTGGTTTTAGATATAACAGATACGCAGTATTTT
TRBV28	TRBJ2-5	TRBD1	.	CASTGGETQYF	TGTGCCTCAACAGGGGGGGAGACCCAGTACTTC
TRBV6-5	TRBJ1-1	TRBD1	few	CASSPQGTVDTEAFF	TGTGCCAGCAGCCCACAGGGGACGGTGGATACTGAAGCTTTCTTT
TRBV10-3	TRBJ1-2	TRBD1	.	CAAGTGVGYGYTF	TGTGCCGCCGGAACAGGGGTGGGCTATGGCTACACCTTC
TRBV11-3	TRBJ2-7	.	.	CASSLDGSSYEQYF	TGTGCCAGCAGCTTAGATGGGAGCTCCTACGAGCAGTACTTC
TRBV4-2	TRBJ2-7	TRBD2	once	CASSQEHSGGIYEQYF	TGTGCCAGCAGCCAAGAGCATAGCGGGGGGATATACGAGCAGTACTTC
TRBV6-5	TRBJ1-5	TRBD1	.	CASSSRQGGWQPQHF	TGTGCCAGCAGTTCCCGACAGGGGGGATGGCAGCCCCAGCATTTT
TRBV6-1	TRBJ1-2	.	.	CASSEVVVVSNYGYTF	TGTGCCAGCAGTGAAGTCGTAGTGGTGTCTAACTATGGCTACACCTTC